The TCR beta chain described here comes from a study of blood T cells in healthy people across ages. Study-wide results and caveats: Estimated diversity across one million T cells was deemed an underestimate.

The authors ran a second PCR of about 7 to 11 cycles using a sample-barcoded 5' primer and a J-beta primer mix. TCRdb used MiXCR to reprocess the 5' RACE reads, holding one entry per CDR3 protein. The table records approximately 320,000 distinct CDR3 sequences, about 25% of them present only once. There are many counts of this clonotype. Its specificity is not known. The CDR3 spans 17 residues. Germline lookup yields CDR1 SGHTA and CDR2 FQGTGA. With 2 bases clipped from V and 8 bases from J, the junction kept 10 bases outside the gene matches. The sequencing sample was made of blood. The clonotype originates from a woman in her sixties or seventies in good health. The rearrangement links TRBV7-3 to TRBJ2-1, with 12 bases lining up with TRBD1. The CDR3 sequence is CASSLGGTGGATHEQFF. In DNA form, the CDR3 reads TGTGCCAGCAGCTTAGGGGGGACAGGGGGCGCAACGCATGAGCAGTTCTTC.